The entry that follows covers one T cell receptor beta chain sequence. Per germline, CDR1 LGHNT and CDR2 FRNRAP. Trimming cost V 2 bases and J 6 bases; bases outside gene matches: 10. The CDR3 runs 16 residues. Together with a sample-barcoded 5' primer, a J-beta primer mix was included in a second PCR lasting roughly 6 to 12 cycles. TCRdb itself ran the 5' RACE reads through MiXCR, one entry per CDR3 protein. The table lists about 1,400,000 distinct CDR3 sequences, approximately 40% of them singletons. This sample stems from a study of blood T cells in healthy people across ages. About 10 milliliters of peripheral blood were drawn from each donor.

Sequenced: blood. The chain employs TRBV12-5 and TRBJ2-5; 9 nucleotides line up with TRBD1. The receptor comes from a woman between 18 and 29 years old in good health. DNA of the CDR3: TGTGCTAGTGGTTTGACCTTTCCGGGACAGGGTAAGACCCAGTACTTC. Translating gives CASGLTFPGQGKTQYF.